This T cell receptor (beta chain) was captured by sequencing in a study of shared clonotypes between healthy human individuals. Study-level findings and limits: The study's rarefaction showed incomplete sorted-subset sequencing despite large depth.

Per germline, CDR1 SNHLY and CDR2 FYNNEI. V lost 4 bases, J lost 5 bases, and 15 bases lay in between. The CDR3 extends over 14 amino acids. Details on this clone: The antigen is undetermined.

Several immunoSEQ plates received, in even portions, the genomic DNA of each subset. Under the authors' procedure: From ImmunoSEQ came sequences covering only the junction and carrying no quality scores, so filtering differed. The protocol was immunoSEQ multiplex PCR, while the TCRdb copy is restricted to in-frame clones and leaves out a portion. Clone size and the V and J calls come from that table; the DNA yielded D and trimming. The table lists 550,000 to 800,000 clones, 90% of them singletons, with 34% in the top ten. The V and J genes are TRBV2 and TRBJ2-7; D is possibly TRBD2 (5 bases). Sequencing used memory CD8+ T cells from PBMCs. Subset defined: CD45RO+ cells pooled with CCR7-negative TemRA cells. The TCR was taken from a man between 18 and 35 years old in good health. Some clones in this sample may be carry-over from other donors' samples. CDR3 residues: CASSALVARHEQYF. CDR3 bases: TGTGCCAGCAGTGCCCTAGTAGCGCGCCACGAGCAGTACTTC.